These 8 T cell receptor beta chains share one sample of origin, sequenced in a study of T cell changes during pregnancy in multiple sclerosis. Method: immunoSEQ multiplex PCR; TCRdb's copy keeps in-frame clones and lacks some. The table has about 77,000 clones, around 93% seen once. This material consisted of peripheral blood, taken after pregnancy. The receptors shown here come from a female donor in good health, enrolled as a control in a pregnancy study.

This chain links TRBV4-1 with TRBJ2-7, with a tentative D call TRBD2 (6 bases). The CDR3 loop spans 18 amino acids. The germline V gene encodes CDR1 MGHRA and CDR2 YSYEKL. The V and J ends lost 4 bases and 2 bases respectively, with 24 bases between them. Here the CDR3 DNA reads TGCGCCAGCAGCCCGGGGCGGGGACTGAACCCAGCCGCCTACGAGCAGTACTTC. As protein: CASSPGRGLNPAAYEQYF.

This rearrangement joins TRBV18 to TRBJ2-5; D is perhaps TRBD2 (5 bases). The CDR3 spans 15 residues. The V gene lost 0 bases and the J gene lost 1 base, with 9 bases spanning the gap. CDR1 KGHSH and CDR2 LQKENI come from the germline V gene. The CDR3 DNA is TGTGCCAGCTCACCACCATACGCGGGCCAAGAGACCCAGTACTTC. This codes for CASSPPYAGQETQYF.

The CDR3: CASSPDRVGGYTF. The CDR3, as DNA: TGTGCCAGCAGTCCGGACAGGGTAGGAGGCTACACCTTC. The chain employs TRBV6-1 and TRBJ1-2, with 8 positions matching TRBD1. This CDR3 region has 13 residues. Looked up from germline, CDR1 is MNHNS and CDR2 is SASEGT. The V segment lost 5 bases and the J segment 8 bases; nucleotides outside the gene matches: 7.

The chain combines TRBV20-1 with TRBJ2-5; weak D call: TRBD1 (5 bases). Germline assignment: CDR1 DFQATT and CDR2 SNEGSKA (reference sequence). The CDR3 extends over 11 amino acids. V was clipped by 4 bases and J by 9 bases, with 12 bases between them. The CDR3 coding sequence is TGCAGTGCTAACAGGAAAGAAGCCCAGTACTTC. It codes for CSANRKEAQYF.

The rearrangement links TRBV5-8 to TRBJ2-5; D unclear. The CDR3 has 13 residues. Trimming removed 0 bases at V and 0 bases at J, with 3 bases between. Germline values: CDR1 SGHTS, CDR2 YDEGEE. The CDR3 DNA is TGTGCCAGCAGCTTGGTATACCAAGAGACCCAGTACTTC. Translation: CASSLVYQETQYF. The complete variable domain, with remaining parts taken from reference TRBV5-8 and TRBJ2-5, reads EAGVTQSPTHLIKTRGQQATLRCSPISGHTSVYWYQQALGLGLQFLLWYDEGEERNRGNFPPRFSGRQFPNYSSELNVNALELEDSALYLCASSLVYQETQYFGPGTRLLVL.

This chain uses TRBV7-9 with TRBJ2-1; 14 bases fit TRBD2. Germline assignment: CDR1 SEHNR and CDR2 FQNEAQ (reference sequence). The CDR3 is 18 residues long. V trimming: 2 bases; J trimming: 3 bases; junction bases outside the gene matches: 6. Here the CDR3 DNA reads TGTGCCAGCAGCTTACCGGGACTAGCGGGAGCGGGCTACAATGAGCAGTTCTTC. This sequence encodes CASSLPGLAGAGYNEQFF.

This chain links TRBV19 with TRBJ1-2; D is uncertain. The V gene lost 6 bases and the J gene lost 4 bases, with 9 bases spanning the gap. CDR1 is LNHDA, CDR2 SQIVND, per germline (reference sequence). The CDR3 totals 12 residues. CDR3 nucleotide sequence: TGTGCCAGTAGCCGTCAACTCTATGGCTACACCTTC. Translating gives CASSRQLYGYTF. Together with reference TRBV19 and TRBJ1-2, the CDR3 gives the full variable domain: DGGITQSPKYLFRKEGQNVTLSCEQNLNHDAMYWYRQDPGQGLRLIYYSQIVNDFQKGDIAEGYSVSREKKESFPLTVTSAQKNPTAFYLCASSRQLYGYTFGSGTRLTVV.

This chain uses TRBV19 with TRBJ2-3, with 7 bases aligning to TRBD2. The germline V gene encodes CDR1 LNHDA and CDR2 SQIVND (reference sequence). The V segment lost 8 bases and the J segment 2 bases; nucleotides outside the gene matches: 7. This CDR3 spans 14 amino acids. The CDR3 nucleotides are TGTGCCAGTTCGAGCGGGATATACACAGATACGCAGTATTTT. This translates into CASSSGIYTDTQYF.